The clone carrying this T cell receptor beta chain showed up just a few times. The antigen is undetermined. The data originate from a study of T cells in Graves' hyperthyroidism and ophthalmopathy. The CDR3 runs to 15 residues. Per the germline V gene, CDR1 is MDHEN and CDR2 is SYDVKM. Trimming took 5 bases from V and 4 from J; bases not matched to a gene: 6. RNA transcripts were the template for amplifying TCR beta CDR3 regions. First-round RT-PCR with HTBI primers amplified the TCR CDR3 region. TCRdb fed the multiplex PCR reads into MiXCR, producing one record per CDR3 protein. The sample shows about 740,000 distinct CDR3 sequences, roughly 15% of them seen only once. Study findings and constraints: In the blood, most expanded thyroid clonotypes above 0.001 appeared as well. The model anticipated ophthalmopathy a median about 6.5 months pre-onset.

The TCR sequence derives from a woman aged 18-29 years with Graves' hyperthyroidism. The chain combines TRBV28 with TRBJ2-2, with 8 bases that match TRBD2. Sequencing was performed on blood. CDR3 in amino acids: CASSQSGRGTGELFF. In nucleotides, the CDR3 is TGTGCCAGCAGTCAAAGCGGGAGAGGCACCGGGGAGCTGTTTTTT.